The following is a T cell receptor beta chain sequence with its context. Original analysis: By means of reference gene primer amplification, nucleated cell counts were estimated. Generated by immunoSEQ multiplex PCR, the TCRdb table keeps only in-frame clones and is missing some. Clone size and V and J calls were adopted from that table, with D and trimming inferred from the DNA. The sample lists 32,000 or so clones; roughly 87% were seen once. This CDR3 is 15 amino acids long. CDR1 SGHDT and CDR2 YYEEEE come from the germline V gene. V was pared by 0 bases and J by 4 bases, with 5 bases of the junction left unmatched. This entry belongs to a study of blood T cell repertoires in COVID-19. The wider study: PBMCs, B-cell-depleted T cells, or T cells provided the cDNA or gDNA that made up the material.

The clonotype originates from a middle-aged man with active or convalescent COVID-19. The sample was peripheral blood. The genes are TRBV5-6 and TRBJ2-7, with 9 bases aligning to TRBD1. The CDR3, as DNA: TGTGCCAGCAGCTTGGGGCAGGGACAGGGTTACGAGCAGTACTTC. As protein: CASSLGQGQGYEQYF.